The 25 T cell receptor beta chains below come from one sample, sequenced in a study of T cells in Graves' hyperthyroidism and ophthalmopathy. The investigators amplified TCR beta CDR3 regions from RNA transcripts. A set of HTBI primers served as the primers for a first-round RT-PCR of the TCR CDR3. MiXCR, applied by TCRdb to the multiplex PCR reads, yields one record per CDR3 protein. The sample has roughly 500,000 distinct CDR3 sequences, about 45% seen once. Sequences were obtained from peripheral blood or thyroid tissue (not recorded which). All receptors derive from an adult woman with Graves' disease, either hyperthyroidism or ophthalmopathy (not recorded which).

The gene calls are TRBV7-9 and TRBJ1-6; D is unresolved. The CDR3 covers 15 residues. Germline values: CDR1 SEHNR, CDR2 FQNEAQ (reference sequence). V lost 10 bases to trimming and J lost 6 bases, with 19 bases between them. The CDR3 DNA reads as TGTGCCATCAGTCAAAGGTCGGGGTTTAATTCACCCCTCCACTTT. It yields the protein CAISQRSGFNSPLHF.

The rearrangement uses TRBV7-6 and TRBJ2-2, with 8 nucleotides matching TRBD2. From germline, CDR1 is SGHVS and CDR2 FNYEAQ. J was trimmed by 2 bases and V by 8 bases; bases with no gene match: 7. The CDR3 extends over 15 amino acids. CDR3 coding DNA: TGTGCCAGCCGCCCTCTAGCGGGCAACACCGGGGAGCTGTTTTTT. Translated: CASRPLAGNTGELFF.

The sample holds a few counts of this clonotype. The rearrangement uses TRBV29-1 and TRBJ2-2, with 9 nucleotides matching TRBD2. The ends lost 2 bases at V and 3 bases at J; junction bases unmatched: 4. Germline CDR1 reads SQVTM; CDR2 reads ANQGSEA. The CDR3 extends over 15 amino acids. In nucleotides, the CDR3 is TGCAGCGTTGAATTCACTAGCGGGCACACCGGGGAGCTGTTTTTT. It specifies CSVEFTSGHTGELFF.

In this sample, this clonotype turned up a few times. The gene calls are TRBV5-4 and TRBJ1-4; 9 nucleotides agree with TRBD1. The V gene end was trimmed by 4 bases and the J gene end by 8 bases; junction bases not matched to a gene: 9. There are 15 residues in the CDR3. From germline, CDR1 is SGHNT and CDR2 YYREEE (reference sequence). CDR3: CASSDTGGRREKLFF. DNA for the CDR3: TGTGCCAGCAGCGATACAGGGGGCAGGAGGGAAAAACTGTTTTTT. The full variable domain, with the rest looked up from reference TRBV5-4 and TRBJ1-4, is ETGVTQSPTHLIKTRGQQVTLRCSSQSGHNTVSWYQQALGQGPQFIFQYYREEENGRGNFPPRFSGLQFPNYSSELNVNALELDDSALYLCASSDTGGRREKLFFGSGTQLSVL.

This clonotype was observed many times. The chain employs TRBV19 and TRBJ2-7; unclear D gene. CDR1 and CDR2 (germline): LNHDA, SQIVND (reference sequence). The CDR3 spans 15 residues. Trimming left V 1 base short and J 1 base short, with 11 bases between. The CDR3 coding sequence is TGTGCCAGTAGTATAGGCGCAGACGCGTCCTACGAGCAGTACTTC. It codes for CASSIGADASYEQYF.

The chain uses TRBV7-2 and TRBJ1-1; possible D gene TRBD1, 5 bases. The CDR3 spans 14 residues. In germline, CDR1 is SGHTA, CDR2 FQGNSA. The ends were cut back, 5 bases at V and 4 bases at J, with 14 bases in the middle. CDR3 loop: CASSHRGTITEAFF. CDR3 coding DNA: TGTGCCAGCAGCCACCGGGGCACGATCACTGAAGCTTTCTTT. The complete variable domain, with remaining parts taken from reference TRBV7-2 and TRBJ1-1, reads GAGVSQSPSNKVTEKGKDVELRCDPISGHTALYWYRQSLGQGLEFLIYFQGNSAPDKSGLPSDRFSAERTGGSVSTLTIQRTQQEDSAVYLCASSHRGTITEAFFGQGTRLTVV.

The table lists this clonotype with a count of one. A much larger clone lies one base from this, so it may be a read error. The chain combines TRBV7-9 with TRBJ2-2; D is undetermined. V lost 3 bases and J 4 bases, leaving 9 bases between the germline ends. The CDR3 has 14 amino acids. CDR1 SEHNR and CDR2 FQNEAQ come from the germline V gene (reference sequence). DNA of the CDR3: TGTGCCAGCAGCTTCTTCAAGAGCACCGGGGAGCTGTTTTTT. This gives the protein CASSFFKSTGELFF.

This clonotype has ten or more counts. CDR3 amino acids: CSGSSGSVNEQYF. The CDR3 DNA reads as TGCAGTGGGTCTAGCGGGAGTGTAAACGAGCAGTACTTC. This chain uses TRBV20-1 with TRBJ2-7, with 10 positions matching TRBD2. CDR3 length equals 13 residues. Trimming cost V 7 bases and J 5 bases; bases outside gene matches: 8. The germline CDR1 and CDR2 sequences are DFQATT and SNEGSKA (reference sequence).

The chain combines TRBV6-6 with TRBJ2-5; 11 bases line up with TRBD1. Germline CDR1 is MNHNY and CDR2 is SVGAGI (reference sequence). V gave up 5 bases and J gave up 3 bases; unmatched junction bases: 5. The CDR3 contains 15 residues. The CDR3 DNA sequence: TGTGCCAGCAGTCCCGGACAGGGGGCGAAAGAGACCCAGTACTTC. It translates to CASSPGQGAKETQYF.

A note on this clonotype: The conserved final phenylalanine or tryptophan is absent from the CDR3, which likely points to a read error. Because the CDR3's place on the DNA is in doubt, the DNA is left out and the CDR3 is given as listed by TCRdb. The chain uses TRBV24-1 and TRBJ1-5; TRBD1, the D gene given by the table, was not confirmed from the DNA. The CDR3 contains 9 residues when both ends are counted. Germline V gene sequence: CDR1 KGHDR, CDR2 SFDVKD. CDR3 in amino acids: CATSASDRA.

The chain uses TRBV6-2 or TRBV6-3 and TRBJ2-2; D may match TRBD1 or TRBD2 (5 bases each). CDR1 is MNHEY, CDR2 SVGEGT, per germline. The CDR3 is 15 residues long. With 6 bases removed from V and 7 bases from J, the gap between germline ends came to 18 bases. Written as DNA, the CDR3 is TGTGCCAGCAGCCGGGACCGAGGGGTTATCGGGGAGCTGTTTTTT. Translated, it gives CASSRDRGVIGELFF.

The chain couples TRBV9 to TRBJ1-1; 7 bases agree with TRBD1. The germline gives CDR1 SGDLS, CDR2 YYNGEE. This CDR3 contains 12 residues. V was clipped by 3 bases and J by 11 bases; unmatched bases: 7. CDR3 sequence (DNA): TGTGCCAGCAGCGCAGGGGGTGGGGAGGCTTTCTTT. This encodes CASSAGGGEAFF.

This clonotype was detected a few times. The chain employs TRBV20-1 and TRBJ2-5; tentatively, D is TRBD2 (5 bases). V was pared by 0 bases and J by 6 bases, with 14 bases between. Looked up from germline, CDR1 is DFQATT and CDR2 is SNEGSKA (reference sequence). This CDR3 contains 14 residues. Here the CDR3 DNA reads TGCAGTGCTAGAGATCTCGGCCGAGGGCAGACCCAGTACTTC. Encoded protein: CSARDLGRGQTQYF.

The rearrangement uses TRBV7-2 and TRBJ2-5; 10 positions match TRBD1. Germline-derived CDR1 and CDR2 are SGHTA and FQGNSA. CDR3 length equals 13 residues. The V gene end was trimmed by 8 bases and the J gene end by 4 bases; junction bases not matched to a gene: 4. CDR3 loop: CASGRTGGETQYF. CDR3 bases: TGTGCCAGCGGCCGGACAGGGGGAGAGACCCAGTACTTC.

As DNA, the CDR3 is TGTGCCAGCAGCTTAGTCGTAGCGGGAGTATCCGAGCAGTACTTC. This codes for CASSLVVAGVSEQYF. The chain combines TRBV7-2 with TRBJ2-7; 9 bases map to TRBD2. The ends lost 1 base at V and 6 bases at J; junction bases unmatched: 7. The CDR3 totals 15 residues. Germline CDR1 SGHTA, CDR2 FQGNSA. The full variable domain, rest sourced from reference TRBV7-2 and TRBJ2-7, is GAGVSQSPSNKVTEKGKDVELRCDPISGHTALYWYRQSLGQGLEFLIYFQGNSAPDKSGLPSDRFSAERTGGSVSTLTIQRTQQEDSAVYLCASSLVVAGVSEQYFGPGTRLTVT.

The table lists this clonotype with a few counts. The genes are TRBV10-3 and TRBJ1-1; no clear D gene. Germline loops: CDR1 ENHRY, CDR2 SYGVKD. The CDR3 sequence is 15 residues long. Trimming stripped 3 bases from V and 7 bases from J, with 18 bases between. CDR3 sequence: CAISDHDGATNEAFF. As DNA, the CDR3 is TGTGCCATCAGTGACCACGACGGCGCAACTAATGAAGCTTTCTTT.

About this clonotype itself: At one boundary the junction diverges from the germline segment, which might be a read error. The genes are TRBV10-3 and TRBJ2-2, with 10 bases matching TRBD1. The CDR3 consists of 16 residues. Germline loops: CDR1 ENHRY, CDR2 SYGVKD. CDR3 sequence reads: CASSETGTGVTGELFF. CDR3 nucleotide sequence: TGTGCCAGCAGTGAAACCGGGACAGGGGTTACCGGGGAGCTGTTTTTT.

The chain is built from TRBV29-1 and TRBJ1-1; the D is unclear. The CDR3 is 11 residues long. The V gene's germline CDR1 is SQVTM and CDR2 ANQGSEA. V lost 8 bases and J lost 0, with 7 bases in between. The CDR3 nucleotides are TGCAGCTCATCGTTGAACACTGAAGCTTTCTTT. It translates to CSSSLNTEAFF.

The chain carries TRBV10-3 and TRBJ1-2; a weak D match, TRBD1 (6 bases). From germline, CDR1 is ENHRY and CDR2 SYGVKD. Trimming left V 9 bases short and J 2 bases short, with 16 bases between. The CDR3 is 14 amino acids. In DNA form, the CDR3 reads TGTGCCATAAGCCCACAGGGTGGGAACTATGGCTACACCTTC. Translating gives CAISPQGGNYGYTF.

The chain carries TRBV5-1 and TRBJ1-2; 8 nucleotides line up with TRBD1. This CDR3 is 13 amino acids long. The germline gives CDR1 SGHRS, CDR2 YFSETQ. Losses at the gene ends were 4 bases for V and 4 bases for J; bases not matched to a gene: 3. The CDR3 bases are TGCGCCAGCAGCACTACAGGGGGCTATGGCTACACCTTC. Protein product: CASSTTGGYGYTF.

The rearrangement uses TRBV7-9 and TRBJ1-2; tentative D call: TRBD1 (5 bases). Germline CDR1 is SEHNR and CDR2 is FQNEAQ (reference sequence). This CDR3 has 13 residues. The ends were cut back, 5 bases at V and 4 bases at J, with 11 bases in the middle. The CDR3 spells CASSHRGGYGYTF. The DNA of the CDR3 is TGTGCCAGCAGCCACCGGGGGGGCTATGGCTACACCTTC.

In the case of this clonotype: A much more abundant neighbour one base away suggests this may be a read error. V usage is TRBV9 and J usage is TRBJ2-7; D may correspond to TRBD1 or TRBD2 (5 bases each). The CDR3 sequence is 15 residues long. Germline CDR1 reads SGDLS; CDR2 reads YYNGEE. Here the CDR3 DNA reads TGTGCCAGCAGCCTAGGGGACGCGAGCTCCTACGAGCATTACTTC. Its protein is CASSLGDASSYEHYF.

This clonotype has a count of ten or more. The chain has TRBV20-1 and TRBJ1-6; D remains ambiguous. This CDR3 contains 15 residues. Deletions cut 0 bases from V and 10 bases from J, with 16 bases between. Germline CDR1 and CDR2: DFQATT and SNEGSKA (reference sequence). The DNA for the CDR3 is TGCAGTGCTAGAGACCAAGGCCCGGCTATGTCACCCCTCCACTTT. Translation: CSARDQGPAMSPLHF.

The chain is built from TRBV24-1 and TRBJ1-2; D is perhaps TRBD1 (5 bases). With 3 bases removed from V and 4 bases from J, the gap between germline ends came to 11 bases. Germline CDR1 and CDR2: KGHDR and SFDVKD. The CDR3 has 14 residues. CDR3 region: CATSDPGPVYGYTF. DNA of the CDR3: TGTGCCACCAGTGATCCGGGGCCCGTCTATGGCTACACCTTC.

This clonotype was seen a handful of times. This CDR3 is CAISDFGPMNTEAFF. The CDR3 DNA follows: TGTGCCATCAGTGATTTCGGGCCGATGAACACTGAAGCTTTCTTT. The chain links TRBV10-3 to TRBJ1-1; D gene ambiguous. Germline lookup yields CDR1 ENHRY and CDR2 SYGVKD. The CDR3 extends over 15 amino acids. Trimming left V 3 bases short and J 0 bases short, with 11 bases between.